A single sample gave rise to the 24 T cell receptor beta chains below, sequenced in a study of shared clonotypes between healthy human individuals. Assay used: immunoSEQ multiplex PCR; TCRdb lists only in-frame clones, some missing. The sample has some 2.1 million clones; 85% to 95% are singletons. Sequencing used naive CD4+ T cells sorted from blood. Subset indicated: CD45RA+ positively selected. The origin of the receptors is a man aged 18 to 29 in good health.

The chain uses TRBV5-1 and TRBJ2-3; 10 nucleotides match TRBD1. The V segment lost 7 bases and the J segment 2 bases; nucleotides outside the gene matches: 7. The CDR3 has 15 residues. Germline assignment: CDR1 SGHRS and CDR2 YFSETQ. The CDR3 DNA is TGCGCCAGCCGGGAGACAGGGGGCTACACAGATACGCAGTATTTT. This encodes CASRETGGYTDTQYF.

The chain links TRBV27 to TRBJ2-3, with 11 bases identical to TRBD1. V shed 2 bases and J 8 bases; nucleotides not matched to a gene: 9. In germline, CDR1 is MNHEY, CDR2 SMNVEV (reference sequence). This CDR3 has 16 residues. This CDR3 is CASSLGQGALLVTQYF. The DNA for the CDR3 is TGTGCCAGCAGTTTAGGACAGGGGGCCCTTCTGGTTACGCAGTATTTT.

A note on this clone: Other DNA sequences within the sample encode an identical CDR3. The V call is TRBV18, the J call TRBJ2-2; 8 bases are a match to TRBD2. The CDR3 length is 16 residues. The trim removed 0 bases at V and 2 bases at J, leaving 2 bases unmatched. The germline V gene has CDR1 KGHSH and CDR2 LQKENI. CDR3 nucleotide sequence: TGTGCCAGCTCACCACCGGCGGGGGGTAACACCGGGGAGCTGTTTTTT. Translated: CASSPPAGGNTGELFF.

The V and J genes are TRBV5-1 and TRBJ1-2, with a weak D call TRBD1 (5 bases). The CDR3 runs to 15 residues. Trimming took 3 bases from V and 2 from J, leaving 14 bases between them. Germline lookup yields CDR1 SGHRS and CDR2 YFSETQ. CDR3 protein: CASSWGRTRNYGYTF. Written as DNA, the CDR3 is TGCGCCAGCAGCTGGGGCAGGACCCGAAACTATGGCTACACCTTC.

The gene calls are TRBV2 and TRBJ1-1, with D unresolved. Looked up from germline, CDR1 is SNHLY and CDR2 is FYNNEI. Trimming stripped 6 bases from V and 7 bases from J, with 12 bases between. This CDR3 spans 12 amino acids. CDR3 region: CASSRDTVEAFF. The CDR3 DNA reads as TGTGCCAGCAGCCGCGACACGGTTGAAGCTTTCTTT. Complete variable domain (other parts from reference TRBV2 and TRBJ1-1): EPEVTQTPSHQVTQMGQEVILRCVPISNHLYFYWYRQILGQKVEFLVSFYNNEISEKSEIFDDQFSVERPDGSNFTLKIRSTKLEDSAMYFCASSRDTVEAFFGQGTRLTVV.

The J gene is TRBJ2-1, the V gene TRBV5-1; 12 bases match TRBD2. V lost 1 base to trimming and J lost 8 bases; unmatched junction nucleotides: 10. Germline-derived CDR1 and CDR2 are SGHRS and YFSETQ. CDR3 length: 17 amino acids. DNA of the CDR3: TGCGCCAGCAGCTTGTCTTTGACTAGCGGGGGAAGTGATGAGCAGTTCTTC. This sequence encodes CASSLSLTSGGSDEQFF.

This chain connects TRBV27 to TRBJ2-7; tentative D call: TRBD1 (5 bases). Germline CDR1 and CDR2: MNHEY and SMNVEV (reference sequence). This CDR3 contains 14 residues. Trimming took 0 bases from V and 6 from J, leaving 12 bases between them. The CDR3 coding sequence is TGTGCCAGCAGTTTATCAAGGGGCAGGGCCGAGCAGTACTTC. Its translation is CASSLSRGRAEQYF.

V usage is TRBV11-2 and J usage is TRBJ1-1; no reliable D call. The CDR3 extends over 14 amino acids. With 3 bases removed from V and 3 bases from J, the gap between germline ends came to 11 bases. Per the germline V gene, CDR1 is SGHAT and CDR2 is FQNNGV. CDR3 protein: CASSFPGDHTEAFF. The CDR3, as DNA: TGTGCCAGCAGCTTCCCCGGGGATCACACTGAAGCTTTCTTT.

With respect to this clone: Within the sample, other DNA sequences also encode this same CDR3. V is TRBV30 and J is TRBJ2-1, with D hard to call. The V end was cut by 1 base, the J end by 9 bases, with 7 bases between. Germline V gene sequence: CDR1 GTSNPN, CDR2 SVGIG (reference sequence). This CDR3 has 11 residues. In nucleotides, the CDR3 is TGTGCCTGGAGTGGGTCGGGTGAGCAGTTCTTC. Translating it yields CAWSGSGEQFF.

The gene calls are TRBV5-6 and TRBJ1-2, with D tentatively TRBD1 (6 bases). V was shortened by 1 base and J by 3 bases, with 16 bases between the two germline ends. The CDR3 covers 16 residues. Germline CDR1 is SGHDT and CDR2 is YYEEEE. CDR3 DNA: TGTGCCAGCAGCTTGAGGGGGGCGGACCGCTACTATGGCTACACCTTC. It yields the protein CASSLRGADRYYGYTF. Drawing the rest from reference TRBV5-6 and TRBJ1-2, the complete variable domain is DAGVTQSPTHLIKTRGQQVTLRCSPKSGHDTVSWYQQALGQGPQFIFQYYEEEERQRGNFPDRFSGHQFPNYSSELNVNALLLGDSALYLCASSLRGADRYYGYTFGSGTRLTVV.

The chain joins TRBV6-5 to TRBJ2-7; 7 bases line up with TRBD2. This CDR3 comprises 15 residues. Looked up from germline, CDR1 is MNHEY and CDR2 is SVGAGI. With 6 bases clipped from V and 0 bases from J, the junction kept 8 bases outside the gene matches. CDR3 loop: CASSRSGAASYEQYF. Here the CDR3 DNA reads TGTGCCAGCAGCCGAAGCGGGGCCGCCTCCTACGAGCAGTACTTC.

This sequence joins TRBV14 and TRBJ1-3; D is perhaps TRBD1 (5 bases). The CDR3 runs to 18 residues. Trimming took 2 bases from V and 0 from J, leaving 17 bases between them. Germline CDR1 reads SGHDN; CDR2 reads FVKESK. CDR3 amino acids: CASSQRSPGQYSGNTIYF. The DNA for the CDR3 is TGTGCCAGCAGCCAACGTTCGCCGGGGCAATACTCTGGAAACACCATATATTTT.

Worth noting for this clone: Additional DNA sequences in this sample encode the identical CDR3. The chain is built from TRBV5-1 and TRBJ2-5; maybe TRBD2 (6 bases). The CDR3 runs 14 residues. Germline V gene lookup returns CDR1 SGHRS and CDR2 YFSETQ. V dropped 0 bases and J dropped 0 bases, with 6 bases sitting between them. The CDR3 DNA reads TGCGCCAGCAGCTTGGGGACTAACCAAGAGACCCAGTACTTC. Protein product: CASSLGTNQETQYF.

This rearrangement joins TRBV7-2 to TRBJ2-3; D is uncertain. Trimming left V 1 base short and J 5 bases short, with 13 bases between. The CDR3 runs to 15 residues. The germline V gene has CDR1 SGHTA and CDR2 FQGNSA. The CDR3 here is CASSLVYTDRDTQYF. The CDR3 DNA is TGTGCCAGCAGCTTAGTCTACACAGATAGAGATACGCAGTATTTT.

The V call is TRBV5-4, the J call TRBJ1-4; D is unclear. Germline V gene data show CDR1 as SGHNT and CDR2 as YYREEE (reference sequence). The V and J ends lost 3 bases and 6 bases respectively, with 9 bases between them. The CDR3 runs 13 residues. This chain's CDR3 is CASSSPRDEKLFF. CDR3 in DNA: TGTGCCAGCAGCTCCCCCCGGGATGAAAAACTGTTTTTT. Full variable domain (outside the CDR3, taken from reference TRBV5-4 and TRBJ1-4): ETGVTQSPTHLIKTRGQQVTLRCSSQSGHNTVSWYQQALGQGPQFIFQYYREEENGRGNFPPRFSGLQFPNYSSELNVNALELDDSALYLCASSSPRDEKLFFGSGTQLSVL.

DNA of the CDR3: TGTGCCACCAGCAGATACAAACAGGGATATACGCAGTATTTT. Translation: CATSRYKQGYTQYF. The chain uses TRBV15 and TRBJ2-3; D perhaps matches TRBD1 (6 bases). Germline CDR1 and CDR2: LNHNV and YYDKDF (reference sequence). The CDR3 is made up of 14 amino acids. Trimming removed 2 bases from V and 7 bases from J, with 13 bases in between.

This chain links TRBV14 with TRBJ2-7; possibly TRBD1 or TRBD2 for D (5 bases each). V lost 5 bases and J 7 bases, leaving 18 bases between the germline ends. This CDR3 comprises 14 residues. CDR1 and CDR2 (germline): SGHDN, FVKESK. CDR3 bases: TGTGCCAGCAGCACACCCGGGACGGTTGAGGAGCAGTACTTC. Its translation is CASSTPGTVEEQYF. The whole variable domain, remainder taken from reference TRBV14 and TRBJ2-7, is EAGVTQFPSHSVIEKGQTVTLRCDPISGHDNLYWYRRVMGKEIKFLLHFVKESKQDESGMPNNRFLAERTGGTYSTLKVQPAELEDSGVYFCASSTPGTVEEQYFGPGTRLTVT.

This chain links TRBV11-2 with TRBJ1-2; D might be TRBD1 (5 bases). There are 13 residues in the CDR3. Germline CDR1 SGHAT, CDR2 FQNNGV. V lost 5 bases and J 8 bases, leaving 15 bases between the germline ends. As DNA, the CDR3 is TGTGCCAGCAGCCCCCTCTCGTGGGACGGCTACACCTTC. Its protein is CASSPLSWDGYTF. The entire variable domain, with the rest obtained from reference TRBV11-2 and TRBJ1-2, is as follows: EAGVAQSPRYKIIEKRQSVAFWCNPISGHATLYWYQQILGQGPKLLIQFQNNGVVDDSQLPKDRFSAERLKGVDSTLKIQPAKLEDSAVYLCASSPLSWDGYTFGSGTRLTVV.

The V gene is TRBV11-3, the J gene TRBJ1-3, with 7 bases matching TRBD1. The CDR3 has 15 residues. Germline V gene lookup returns CDR1 SGHNT and CDR2 YENEEA. The ends lost 5 bases at V and 0 bases at J; junction bases unmatched: 4. The CDR3 region is CASSPGQSSGNTIYF. CDR3 sequence (DNA): TGTGCCAGCAGCCCGGGACAGAGCTCTGGAAACACCATATATTTT.

The chain carries TRBV4-1 and TRBJ1-1; TRBD1 agrees at 7 bases. Germline CDR1 is MGHRA and CDR2 is YSYEKL. Trimming took 4 bases from V and 1 from J; bases not matched to a gene: 6. CDR3 length: 15 residues. The chain's CDR3 is CASSPLGTANTEAFF. The CDR3 DNA reads as TGCGCCAGCAGCCCCCTAGGGACAGCGAACACTGAAGCTTTCTTT.

The V gene is TRBV6-5, the J gene TRBJ1-2; the D is unclear. CDR1 MNHEY and CDR2 SVGAGI come from the germline V gene. The V end lost 8 bases, the J end lost 2 bases, and 12 bases lay between the germline ends. CDR3 length: 13 amino acids. The CDR3 DNA sequence: TGTGCCAGCCGACCGAAACCCAACTATGGCTACACCTTC. Its translation is CASRPKPNYGYTF.

CDR3 nucleotides: TGTGCCAGCAGCCCCGGGGCTGTAAATTCACCCCTCCACTTT. Its protein product is CASSPGAVNSPLHF. The chain joins TRBV27 to TRBJ1-6, with D maybe TRBD1 (5 bases). Trimming took 6 bases from V and 7 from J, leaving 13 bases between them. Germline V lookup: CDR1 MNHEY, CDR2 SMNVEV (reference sequence). The CDR3 is 14 residues long.

This chain joins TRBV7-9 and TRBJ1-1; 9 bases align to TRBD1. The germline CDR1 and CDR2 sequences are SEHNR and FQNEAQ (reference sequence). The trim removed 1 base at V and 6 bases at J, leaving 9 bases unmatched. The CDR3 has 16 residues. CDR3 sequence reads: CASSLVQGALPPEAFF. The CDR3 DNA sequence: TGTGCCAGCAGCTTAGTACAGGGGGCGCTCCCCCCTGAAGCTTTCTTT.

For this clone: Different DNA sequences within this sample yield the same CDR3. The J gene is TRBJ2-2, the V gene TRBV5-1, with a weak D call TRBD2 (6 bases). CDR1 is SGHRS and CDR2 is YFSETQ in the germline V gene. The CDR3 has 14 residues. V was cut by 4 bases and J by 3 bases, with 10 bases left in between. The CDR3, as DNA: TGCGCCAGCAGCCTCGGGAGAGACACCGGGGAGCTGTTTTTT. As protein: CASSLGRDTGELFF.